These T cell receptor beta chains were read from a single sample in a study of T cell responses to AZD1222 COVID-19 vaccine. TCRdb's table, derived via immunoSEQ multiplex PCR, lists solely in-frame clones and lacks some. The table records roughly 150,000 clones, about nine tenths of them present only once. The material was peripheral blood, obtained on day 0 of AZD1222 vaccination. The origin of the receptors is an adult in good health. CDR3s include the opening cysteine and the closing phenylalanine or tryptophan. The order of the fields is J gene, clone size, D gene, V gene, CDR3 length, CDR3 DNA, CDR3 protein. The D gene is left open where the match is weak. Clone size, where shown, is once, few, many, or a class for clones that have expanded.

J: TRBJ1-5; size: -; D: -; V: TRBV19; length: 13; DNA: TGTGCTACGCGGGGGGAGGGAAATCAGCCCCAGCATTTT; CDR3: CATRGEGNQPQHF
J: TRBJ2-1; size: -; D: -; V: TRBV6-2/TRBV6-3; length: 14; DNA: TGTGCCAGCAGTTACTCGGAGTTTTACAATGAGCAGTTCTTC; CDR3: CASSYSEFYNEQFF
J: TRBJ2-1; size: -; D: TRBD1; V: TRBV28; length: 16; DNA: TGTGCCAGCAGTTCCAGGACAGGGGGCTCCTACAATGAGCAGTTCTTC; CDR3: CASSSRTGGSYNEQFF
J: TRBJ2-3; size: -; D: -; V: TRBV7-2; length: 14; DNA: TGTGCCAGCAGCTTAGACAGGGTGGCAGATACGCAGTATTTT; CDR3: CASSLDRVADTQYF
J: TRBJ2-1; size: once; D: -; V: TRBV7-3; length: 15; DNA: TGTGCCAGCAGGATGGGGGCGGGAGCAAACAATGAGCAGTTCTTC; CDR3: CASRMGAGANNEQFF
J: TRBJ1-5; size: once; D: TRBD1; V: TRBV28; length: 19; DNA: TGTGCCAGCAGTTTTCGGGAAAGCCGGGACAGGGGTTTGAATCAGCCCCAGCATTTT; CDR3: CASSFRESRDRGLNQPQHF
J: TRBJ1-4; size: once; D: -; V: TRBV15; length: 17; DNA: TGTGCCACCACCGAACTTCCGGGGGCAGGAGTGGCTGAAAAACTGTTTTTT; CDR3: CATTELPGAGVAEKLFF
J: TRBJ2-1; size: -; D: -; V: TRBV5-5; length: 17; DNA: TGTGCCAGCAGTTTCAGAATACCAGATACCTCCTACAATGAGCAGTTCTTC; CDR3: CASSFRIPDTSYNEQFF
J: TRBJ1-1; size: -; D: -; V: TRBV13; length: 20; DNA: TGTGCCAGCAGCTTAGAGGCCTCTCTAAGGCTGGGACAAATGAACACTGAAGCTTTCTTT; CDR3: CASSLEASLRLGQMNTEAFF
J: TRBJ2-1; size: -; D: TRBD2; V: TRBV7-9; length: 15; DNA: TGTGCCAGCAGCGCGACTAGCGGGAGAATACATGAGCAGTTCTTC; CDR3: CASSATSGRIHEQFF
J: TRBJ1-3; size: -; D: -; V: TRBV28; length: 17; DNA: TGTGCCAGCAGTTTACCCCTATACAGGGCGGGGGGAAACACCATATATTTT; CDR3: CASSLPLYRAGGNTIYF
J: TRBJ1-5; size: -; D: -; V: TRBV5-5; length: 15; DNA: TGTGCCAGCAGCTTCACCAGGGTCAGCAATCAGCCCCAGCATTTT; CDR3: CASSFTRVSNQPQHF
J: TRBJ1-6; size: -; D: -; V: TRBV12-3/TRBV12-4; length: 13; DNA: TGTGCCAGCATGGGAGGGGGGAGGTCACCCCTCCACTTT; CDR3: CASMGGGRSPLHF
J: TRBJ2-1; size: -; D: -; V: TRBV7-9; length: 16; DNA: TGTGCCAGCAGCTTAGGTCCAGCGGAAGGTTTTAATGAGCAGTTCTTC; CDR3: CASSLGPAEGFNEQFF
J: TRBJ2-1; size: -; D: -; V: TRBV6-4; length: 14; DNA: TGTGCCAGCAGCCGACAGGGAGGCTACAATGAGCAGTTCTTC; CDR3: CASSRQGGYNEQFF
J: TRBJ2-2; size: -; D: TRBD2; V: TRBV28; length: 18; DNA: TGTGCCAGCAGTTTGGGGACTAGCGGGAGTTTCCAGGCCGGGGAGCTGTTTTTT; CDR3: CASSLGTSGSFQAGELFF
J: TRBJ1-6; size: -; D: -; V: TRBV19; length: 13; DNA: TGTGCCAGTAGTCAATCCGAGATTTCACCCCTCCACTTT; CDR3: CASSQSEISPLHF
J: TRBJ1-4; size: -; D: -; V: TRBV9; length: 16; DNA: TGTGCCAGCAGCGCCACTGCGGGGCGGGATAATGAAAAACTGTTTTTT; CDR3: CASSATAGRDNEKLFF
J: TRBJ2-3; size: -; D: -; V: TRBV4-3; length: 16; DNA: TGCGCCAGCAGCCAAGATTGGCATGGGGTTCCAGATACGCAGTATTTT; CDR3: CASSQDWHGVPDTQYF
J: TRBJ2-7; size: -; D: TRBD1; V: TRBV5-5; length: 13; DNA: TGTGCCAGCAGCCGGGACAGAACCTACGAGCAGTACTTC; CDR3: CASSRDRTYEQYF
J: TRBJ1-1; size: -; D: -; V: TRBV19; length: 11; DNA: TGTGCCAGTGGTGGGGAGACTGAAGCTTTCTTT; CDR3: CASGGETEAFF
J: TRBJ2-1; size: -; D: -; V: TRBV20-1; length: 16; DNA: TGCAGTGCTAGTTCTAGCTTGCCAAGCTCCTACAATGAGCAGTTCTTC; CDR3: CSASSSLPSSYNEQFF
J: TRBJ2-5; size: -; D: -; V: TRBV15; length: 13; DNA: TGTGCCATAAGAAGCGCCACCCAAGAGACCCAGTACTTC; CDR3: CAIRSATQETQYF
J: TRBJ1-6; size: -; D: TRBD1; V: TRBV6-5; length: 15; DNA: TGTGCCAGCAGTTCCCCGGGACAGAGCAATTCACCCCTCCACTTT; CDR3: CASSSPGQSNSPLHF
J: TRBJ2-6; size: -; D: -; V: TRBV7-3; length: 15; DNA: TGTGCCAGCAGCCGAAGTAGGAGTGGGGCCAACGTCCTGACTTTC; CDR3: CASSRSRSGANVLTF
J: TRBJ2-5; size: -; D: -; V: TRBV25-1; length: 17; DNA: TGTGCCAGCAGTGACCCGAGGAGGCCCACCTTACAAGAGACCCAGTACTTC; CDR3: CASSDPRRPTLQETQYF
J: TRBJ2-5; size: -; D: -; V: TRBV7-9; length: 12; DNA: TGTGCCAGCAGCTTAGGCCTACCGACCCAGTACTTC; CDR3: CASSLGLPTQYF
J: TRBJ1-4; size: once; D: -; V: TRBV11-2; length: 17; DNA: TGTGCCAGCAGACCCGCCGGGATCCCGAGAGGGAATGAAAAACTGTTTTTT; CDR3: CASRPAGIPRGNEKLFF
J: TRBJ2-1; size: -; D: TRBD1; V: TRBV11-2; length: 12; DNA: TGTGCCAGCAGCCTTGGGACAGAAGAGCAGTTCTTC; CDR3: CASSLGTEEQFF
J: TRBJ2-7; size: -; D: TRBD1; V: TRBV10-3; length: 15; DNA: TGTGCCATCAGTGAACCGGGACAGGGTTCCTACGAGCAGTACTTC; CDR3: CAISEPGQGSYEQYF
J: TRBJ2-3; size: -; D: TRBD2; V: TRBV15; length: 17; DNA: TGTGCCACCAGCAGAGATCGGGGCGGGAGAAGCACAGATACGCAGTATTTT; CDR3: CATSRDRGGRSTDTQYF
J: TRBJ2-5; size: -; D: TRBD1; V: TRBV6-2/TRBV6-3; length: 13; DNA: TGTGCCAGCAGTTCACAGGGGCAAGAGACCCAGTACTTC; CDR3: CASSSQGQETQYF
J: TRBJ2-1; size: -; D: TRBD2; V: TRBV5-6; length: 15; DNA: TGTGCCAGCAGACTCCGGGAGGGCGCCTACAATGAGCAGTTCTTC; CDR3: CASRLREGAYNEQFF
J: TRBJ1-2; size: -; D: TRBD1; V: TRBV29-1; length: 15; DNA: TGCAGCGTCCGGGGAGGGGGCCAAGAATACTATGGCTACACCTTC; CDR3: CSVRGGGQEYYGYTF
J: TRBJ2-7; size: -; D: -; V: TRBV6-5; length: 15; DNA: TGTGCCAACCCCCGACAGGTTATCGTTACCTACGAGCAGTACTTC; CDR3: CANPRQVIVTYEQYF
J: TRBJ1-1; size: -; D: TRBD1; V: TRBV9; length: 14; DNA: TGTGCCAGCAGCGTAGGGACAGGGGTCACTGAAGCTTTCTTT; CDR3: CASSVGTGVTEAFF
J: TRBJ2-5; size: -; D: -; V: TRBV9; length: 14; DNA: TGTGCCAGCAGCGTTAGCCAGGGATGGGAGACCCAGTACTTC; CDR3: CASSVSQGWETQYF
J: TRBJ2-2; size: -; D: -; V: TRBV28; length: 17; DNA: TGTGCCAGCAGAGATCTCCCCGGGACACCCAGGGGCGGGGAGCTGTTTTTT; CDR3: CASRDLPGTPRGGELFF
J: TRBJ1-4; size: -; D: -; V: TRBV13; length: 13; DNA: TGTGCCAGCAGCTTCAGGGCTAATGAAAAACTGTTTTTT; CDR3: CASSFRANEKLFF
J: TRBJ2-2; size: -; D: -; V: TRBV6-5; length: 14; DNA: TGTGCCAGCAGTTATCAGGGTAACACCGGGGAGCTGTTTTTT; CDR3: CASSYQGNTGELFF
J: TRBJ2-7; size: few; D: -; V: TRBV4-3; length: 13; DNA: TGCGCCAGCAGCTACAAGAGAGGTACCGAGCAGTACTTC; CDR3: CASSYKRGTEQYF
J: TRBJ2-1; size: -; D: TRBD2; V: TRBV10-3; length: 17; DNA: TGTGCCATCAGTGAGTCGGTGCGGGAGGGCCCCTACAATGAGCAGTTCTTC; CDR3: CAISESVREGPYNEQFF
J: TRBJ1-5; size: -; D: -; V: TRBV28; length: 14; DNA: TGTGCCAGCAGTTTATCAGGGGTCAATCAGCCCCAGCATTTT; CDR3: CASSLSGVNQPQHF
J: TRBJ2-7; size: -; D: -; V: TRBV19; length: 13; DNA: TGTGCCAGTAGTATAAGGGACTCCTACGAGCAGTACTTC; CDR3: CASSIRDSYEQYF
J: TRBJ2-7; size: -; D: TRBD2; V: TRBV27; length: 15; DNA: TGTGCCAGCAGTTTAGAAGCGGGAGCGTCCTACGAGCAGTACTTC; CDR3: CASSLEAGASYEQYF
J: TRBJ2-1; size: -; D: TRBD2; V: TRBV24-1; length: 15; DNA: TGTGCCACCAGTCAGCGGGGGAGCTCCTACAATGAGCAGTTCTTC; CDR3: CATSQRGSSYNEQFF
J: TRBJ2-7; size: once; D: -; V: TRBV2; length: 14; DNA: TGTGCCAGCGGCCGTGGGCGGGCGACCTACGAGCAGTACTTC; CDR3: CASGRGRATYEQYF
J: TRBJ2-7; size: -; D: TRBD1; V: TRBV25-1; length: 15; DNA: TGTGCCAGCAGTGAGAACCCGGGACAGATAAACGAGCAGTACTTC; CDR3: CASSENPGQINEQYF